This T cell receptor beta chain emerged from a study of cytomegalovirus exposure and HLA in healthy donors. Study context: A data release that came early held approximately 85 million unique TCRs from HLA-typed donors.

This clone was detected only a few times. Its antigen is undetermined. PCR used 60 Vbeta primers and 13 Jbeta primers. TCRdb's copy holds only in-frame clones and misses some; the assay was immunoSEQ multiplex PCR. Of 110,000 to 150,000 clones listed, approximately 78% are singletons. Whole-study results and caveats: In a later analysis, V- and J-gene trimming of beta chains associated with a DCLRE1C missense variant, replicated independently. The study flagged some 170 TCR beta chains as cytomegalovirus-associated. A later analysis found that most CMV-associated TCR beta chains appeared HLA-restricted.

Germline V gives CDR1 LGHNA, CDR2 YSLEER. V lost 3 bases and J lost 4, with 12 bases in between. This CDR3 has 14 residues. The sequenced sample was PBMCs. The chain employs TRBV4-3 and TRBJ1-1; a weak D match, TRBD1 (5 bases). The source of this sequence is a woman younger than 35 in good health and CMV-seropositive. The CDR3 DNA follows: TGCGCCAGCAGCCATGGCGACAGATCCACTGAAGCTTTCTTT. Translating it yields CASSHGDRSTEAFF.